This TCR beta chain originates from a study of response to subunit inactivated influenza vaccine. The study's findings and limits: That few new T cells are recruited by each seasonal influenza vaccination was the authors' suggestion.

TCRdb analysed the RT-PCR reads with MiXCR anew, one entry per CDR3 protein. This table has about 520,000 distinct CDR3 sequences, around 25% appearing once. In regard to this clonotype: The antigen is not known.

The source of this sequence is a man aged 50-59 years who received an inactivated influenza vaccine. The material sequenced was CD4+ T cells sorted from PBMCs, taken around 5 days after vaccination.

The CDR3 DNA is TGCAGTGCTAGAGGCAGAGCAACTAATGAAAAACTGTTTTTT. It specifies CSARGRATNEKLFF. This chain joins TRBV20-1 and TRBJ1-4; D not resolved. The CDR3 runs to 14 residues. Trimming removed 1 base from V and 0 bases from J, with 6 bases in between. CDR1 and CDR2 from the germline V gene are DFQATT and SNEGSKA (reference sequence).